This T cell receptor beta chain is from a study of T cells in Graves' hyperthyroidism and ophthalmopathy. Background on the study: Before any treatment, at initial diagnosis, peripheral blood was collected.

Fresh peripheral blood, 9.5 to 10 ml of it, supplied the PBMCs. Amplified TCR beta CDR3 regions came from RNA transcripts. HTBI primers were the set used in a first-round RT-PCR of the TCR CDR3. TCRdb re-analysed the multiplex PCR reads in MiXCR, keeping a single row per CDR3 protein. Of around 430,000 distinct CDR3 sequences in the sample, under 15% were seen once. Notes on the study in general: A model using 13 V-J features told ophthalmopathy apart from stable hyperthyroidism. Most thyroid clonotypes with frequency above 0.001 were detected in blood.

This clonotype was counted at least ten times. Its target is not known. The CDR3 sequence is 16 residues long. The germline V gene has CDR1 PRHDT and CDR2 FYEKMQ (reference sequence). The V end was cut by 2 bases, the J end by 7 bases, with 19 bases between. The chain carries TRBV13 and TRBJ2-3, with D perhaps TRBD2 (5 bases). Input material: blood. The receptor was isolated from a woman younger than 45 with Graves' hyperthyroidism. CDR3 coding DNA: TGTGCCAGCAGCTTATCGAGCAACCCGGGGAGAAATACGCAGTATTTT. Its translation: CASSLSSNPGRNTQYF.